These 27 T cell receptor beta chains were all obtained from the same sample, sequenced in a study of cytomegalovirus exposure and HLA in healthy donors. Researchers ran the PCR with 60 Vbeta and 13 Jbeta primers. Generated by immunoSEQ multiplex PCR, the TCRdb table keeps only in-frame clones and is missing some. The data hold around 140,000 clones, with roughly 9.6% observed a single time. The sequenced sample consisted of PBMCs. The source of these receptors is a woman in her thirties or forties in good health and CMV-seropositive.

The V and J genes are TRBV6-1 and TRBJ2-3; 12 bases align to TRBD1. J lost 5 bases, V lost 3 bases, and 9 bases had no gene match. The CDR3 totals 17 residues. From germline, CDR1 is MNHNS and CDR2 SASEGT. CDR3 amino acids: CASSDRGDRGRKDTQYF. As DNA, the CDR3 is TGTGCCAGCAGTGACCGGGGGGACAGGGGGCGGAAAGATACGCAGTATTTT.

This clone was picked up a small number of times. The chain has TRBV19 and TRBJ1-3; a weak D match, TRBD1 (6 bases). The CDR3 is made up of 15 amino acids. Germline V gene sequence: CDR1 LNHDA, CDR2 SQIVND (reference sequence). V lost 3 bases and J lost 0, with 9 bases in between. In DNA form, the CDR3 reads TGTGCCAGTAGTATCGGACAGAGCTCTGGAAACACCATATATTTT. This gives the protein CASSIGQSSGNTIYF.

This clone was seen a handful of times. The genes are TRBV2 and TRBJ1-3, with D hard to call. CDR3 length equals 14 residues. The V gene lost 2 bases and the J gene lost 2 bases, with 7 bases spanning the gap. CDR1 is SNHLY and CDR2 is FYNNEI in the germline V gene. The CDR3 nucleotides are TGTGCCAGCAGTGAACCCCGCGCTGGAAACACCATATATTTT. This encodes CASSEPRAGNTIYF.

The chain joins TRBV7-9 to TRBJ1-2; D is ambiguous. This CDR3 comprises 17 residues. Germline V gene data show CDR1 as SEHNR and CDR2 as FQNEAQ (reference sequence). Trimming took 3 bases from V and 8 from J, leaving 25 bases between them. CDR3 region: CASSFIPPGEYAGGYTF. The CDR3, as DNA: TGTGCCAGCAGCTTCATTCCCCCTGGGGAGTATGCCGGCGGCTACACCTTC.

The chain uses TRBV2 and TRBJ1-5; D perhaps matches TRBD1 (6 bases). The V end lost 1 base, the J end lost 1 base, and 8 bases lay between the germline ends. The CDR3 totals 15 residues. Looked up from germline, CDR1 is SNHLY and CDR2 is FYNNEI. The CDR3 DNA is TGTGCCAGCAGTGAAGGGGGGGGCAGCAATCAGCCCCAGCATTTT. Amino acid sequence: CASSEGGGSNQPQHF.

About this clone itself: Other DNA sequences in this specimen translate into the identical CDR3. This rearrangement joins TRBV5-1 to TRBJ1-1, with 7 bases aligning to TRBD1. The CDR3 spans 14 residues. Germline loops: CDR1 SGHRS, CDR2 YFSETQ. Trimming removed 0 bases from V and 2 bases from J; junction bases left unmatched: 1. The CDR3 spells CASSLDRGNTEAFF. The CDR3 DNA reads as TGCGCCAGCAGCTTGGACAGGGGAAACACTGAAGCTTTCTTT.

The V and J genes are TRBV27 and TRBJ1-1, with 10 bases matching TRBD1. V lost 5 bases to trimming and J lost 1 base; unmatched junction nucleotides: 4. This CDR3 has 15 amino acids. Germline loops: CDR1 MNHEY, CDR2 SMNVEV (reference sequence). CDR3 sequence: CASSLTGGRNTEAFF. CDR3 bases: TGTGCCAGCAGTCTGACAGGGGGCAGGAACACTGAAGCTTTCTTT.

This clone was picked up a small number of times. V usage is TRBV6-6 and J usage is TRBJ1-3; no clear D. V lost 2 bases, J lost 0 bases, and 8 bases lay in between. The CDR3 extends over 15 amino acids. The V gene's germline CDR1 is MNHNY and CDR2 SVGAGI (reference sequence). The chain's CDR3 is CASSYGTSSGNTIYF. The CDR3 DNA follows: TGTGCCAGCAGTTACGGTACGAGCTCTGGAAACACCATATATTTT.

V and J are TRBV2 and TRBJ2-3; 9 positions match TRBD2. Per the germline V gene, CDR1 is SNHLY and CDR2 is FYNNEI. Trimming cost V 0 bases and J 2 bases; bases outside gene matches: 12. The CDR3 spans 19 residues. This CDR3 is CASSEAIRAGGRFTDTQYF. The CDR3 bases are TGTGCCAGCAGTGAAGCGATTAGGGCGGGGGGGAGATTCACAGATACGCAGTATTTT.

The CDR3 DNA follows: TGTGCCAGCAGCTTAGATGGAGGGCCGCTTGAATATGGCTACACCTTC. Translating it yields CASSLDGGPLEYGYTF. The chain uses TRBV7-8 and TRBJ1-2, with D unresolved. Germline CDR1 is SGHVS and CDR2 is FQNEAQ. This CDR3 comprises 16 residues. The V end lost 1 base, the J end lost 5 bases, and 17 bases lay between the germline ends. Full variable domain (rest looked up from reference TRBV7-8 and TRBJ1-2): GAGVSQSPRYKVAKRGQDVALRCDPISGHVSLFWYQQALGQGPEFLTYFQNEAQLDKSGLPSDRFFAERPEGSVSTLKIQRTQQEDSAVYLCASSLDGGPLEYGYTFGSGTRLTVV.

This chain links TRBV6-4 with TRBJ2-1, with a possible D match to TRBD1 (5 bases). CDR3 length equals 13 residues. CDR1 MRHNA and CDR2 SNTAGT come from the germline V gene. V lost 0 bases, J lost 12 bases, and 12 bases lay in between. The CDR3 reads CASSDSDGAAQFF. For the CDR3, the DNA is TGTGCCAGCAGTGACTCGGATGGGGCCGCGCAGTTCTTC.

This clone occurred a few times. The chain joins TRBV15 to TRBJ1-3; D gene ambiguous. The CDR3 consists of 16 residues. CDR1 and CDR2 (germline): LNHNV, YYDKDF (reference sequence). V gave up 1 base and J gave up 0 bases, with 10 bases separating them. The CDR3 coding sequence is TGTGCCACCAGCAGAGGACTTGGCAGCTCTGGAAACACCATATATTTT. Amino acid sequence: CATSRGLGSSGNTIYF.

The table lists this clone with a few counts. J is TRBJ2-1 and V is TRBV5-1; 8 bases line up with TRBD2. CDR3 length: 15 residues. The ends lost 5 bases at V and 7 bases at J; junction bases unmatched: 11. Germline assignment: CDR1 SGHRS and CDR2 YFSETQ. This CDR3 is CASSPGLEPRNEQFF. The CDR3 nucleotides read TGCGCCAGCAGTCCGGGACTAGAGCCTAGGAATGAGCAGTTCTTC.

The chain employs TRBV9 and TRBJ1-1; D not resolved. The V end was cut by 0 bases, the J end by 3 bases, with 6 bases between. Germline CDR1 SGDLS, CDR2 YYNGEE. The CDR3 runs to 13 residues. CDR3 DNA: TGTGCCAGCAGCGTAGATGGGCACACTGAAGCTTTCTTT. Translation gives CASSVDGHTEAFF. Drawing the rest from reference TRBV9 and TRBJ1-1, the complete variable domain is DSGVTQTPKHLITATGQRVTLRCSPRSGDLSVYWYQQSLDQGLQFLIQYYNGEERAKGNILERFSAQQFPDLHSELNLSSLELGDSALYFCASSVDGHTEAFFGQGTRLTVV.

This chain links TRBV2 with TRBJ1-4; TRBD1 is a possible D gene (5 bases). Germline lookup yields CDR1 SNHLY and CDR2 FYNNEI. V was cut by 2 bases and J by 1 base, with 8 bases left in between. This CDR3 comprises 15 residues. CDR3 in DNA: TGTGCCAGCAGTGAATGGAGGGGAACTAATGAAAAACTGTTTTTT. Protein product: CASSEWRGTNEKLFF.

This chain joins TRBV5-1 and TRBJ2-5; TRBD1 matches at 7 bases. The CDR3 contains 15 residues. V lost 4 bases to trimming and J lost 1 base; unmatched junction nucleotides: 7. Germline CDR1 is SGHRS and CDR2 is YFSETQ. CDR3 loop: CASSQPQGVQETQYF. The CDR3 DNA sequence: TGCGCCAGCAGCCAACCTCAGGGGGTCCAAGAGACCCAGTACTTC.

The V and J genes are TRBV10-3 and TRBJ2-5; D perhaps matches TRBD2 (5 bases). The CDR3 covers 14 residues. V lost 0 bases and J lost 1, with 6 bases in between. Per the germline V gene, CDR1 is ENHRY and CDR2 is SYGVKD. This chain's CDR3 is CAISESSGQETQYF. The CDR3 DNA follows: TGTGCCATCAGTGAGTCAAGCGGCCAAGAGACCCAGTACTTC.

The chain combines TRBV13 with TRBJ2-5, with a possible D match to TRBD2 (5 bases). The CDR3 sequence is 12 residues long. The germline CDR1 and CDR2 sequences are PRHDT and FYEKMQ (reference sequence). Trimming cost V 5 bases and J 5 bases, with 9 bases left between them. The CDR3 loop is CASSIRGETQYF. As DNA, the CDR3 is TGTGCCAGCAGCATACGCGGGGAGACCCAGTACTTC.

The genes are TRBV5-4 and TRBJ1-2; TRBD1 might be the D (5 bases). The CDR3 extends over 16 amino acids. The V end lost 3 bases, the J end lost 5 bases, and 20 bases lay between the germline ends. The germline CDR1 and CDR2 sequences are SGHNT and YYREEE (reference sequence). CDR3: CASSSEGHPGVYGYTF. The CDR3 nucleotides are TGTGCCAGCAGCTCGGAAGGACATCCCGGAGTATATGGCTACACCTTC.

This clone was seen only a few times. This chain links TRBV4-1 with TRBJ2-3, with TRBD2 matching over 7 bases. Per germline, CDR1 MGHRA and CDR2 YSYEKL. This CDR3 comprises 16 residues. J was trimmed by 5 bases and V by 4 bases; bases with no gene match: 12. This chain's CDR3 is CASSLDGEGLGDTQYF. CDR3 sequence (DNA): TGCGCCAGCAGCCTAGATGGGGAGGGACTTGGAGATACGCAGTATTTT.

CDR3 region: CASSFPLGRSYNEQFF. DNA of the CDR3: TGTGCCAGCAGTTTTCCACTAGGGCGCTCCTACAATGAGCAGTTCTTC. The chain employs TRBV5-6 and TRBJ2-1, with TRBD2 as a possible D gene (5 bases). V lost 5 bases and J 0 bases, leaving 15 bases between the germline ends. The germline V gene has CDR1 SGHDT and CDR2 YYEEEE. The CDR3 contains 16 residues.

The J gene is TRBJ1-1, the V gene TRBV6-6, with TRBD1 as a possible D gene (5 bases). Trimming cost V 2 bases and J 6 bases, with 16 bases left between them. Per germline, CDR1 MNHNY and CDR2 SVGAGI (reference sequence). CDR3 size: 15 residues. The CDR3 loop reads CASSYSGGGESEAFF. CDR3 DNA: TGTGCCAGCAGTTACAGCGGGGGGGGAGAGTCTGAAGCTTTCTTT.

In this sample, this clone turned up a few times. The chain has TRBV27 and TRBJ1-6; 8 nucleotides align to TRBD1. CDR1 and CDR2 (germline): MNHEY, SMNVEV (reference sequence). V was clipped by 5 bases and J by 0 bases; unmatched bases: 24. The length of the CDR3 is 23 residues. The CDR3 DNA reads TGTGCCAGCAGTCCCCCAGGGGGCACCCTTACAGATTATAGGAGCTCCTATAATTCACCCCTCCACTTT. Its protein product is CASSPPGGTLTDYRSSYNSPLHF.

There are a few counts of this clone. The rearrangement links TRBV4-1 to TRBJ1-1; the match to TRBD1 covers 9 bases. Trimming removed 5 bases from V and 5 bases from J; junction bases left unmatched: 3. Germline values: CDR1 MGHRA, CDR2 YSYEKL. There are 13 residues in the CDR3. CDR3 residues: CASSGQGRTEAFF. CDR3 in DNA: TGCGCCAGCAGCGGACAGGGGCGAACTGAAGCTTTCTTT.

J is TRBJ2-5 and V is TRBV5-1; the D is unclear. V lost 2 bases and J 5 bases, leaving 7 bases between the germline ends. The CDR3 covers 12 residues. The germline CDR1 and CDR2 sequences are SGHRS and YFSETQ. CDR3 sequence reads: CASSLYGETQYF. The CDR3 nucleotides are TGCGCCAGCAGCTTATACGGGGAGACCCAGTACTTC.

The V call is TRBV19, the J call TRBJ2-7, with D possibly matching TRBD1 (5 bases). Germline CDR1 is LNHDA and CDR2 is SQIVND (reference sequence). CDR3 length: 15 amino acids. V lost 2 bases to trimming and J lost 4 bases, with 15 bases between them. CDR3 nucleotides: TGTGCCAGTAGTATATCGGGCTGGGGCGTGTACGAGCAGTACTTC. This sequence encodes CASSISGWGVYEQYF.

This clone was detected only a few times. The chain combines TRBV5-1 with TRBJ2-7; D unresolved. This CDR3 region has 11 residues. The V end was cut by 2 bases, the J end by 6 bases, with 6 bases between. Germline V gene sequence: CDR1 SGHRS, CDR2 YFSETQ. CDR3 protein: CASSFNSEQYF. DNA for the CDR3: TGCGCCAGCAGCTTTAACTCCGAGCAGTACTTC. Looking up the rest from reference TRBV5-1 and TRBJ2-7 gives the full variable domain: KAGVTQTPRYLIKTRGQQVTLSCSPISGHRSVSWYQQTPGQGLQFLFEYFSETQRNKGNFPGRFSGRQFSNSRSEMNVSTLELGDSALYLCASSFNSEQYFGPGTRLTVT.